This T cell receptor beta chain appears in the sequencing data of a study of cytotoxic CD8 clonotypes in ibrutinib-treated CLL. About the research overall: IGHV unmutated fewer than 18; relapsed/refractory about a dozen; treatment-naive about 15. Partial response occurred in roughly 24 patients and complete response in 2; at median about 70 months, around 14 remained remitted and roughly twelve progressed.

As regards this clone: Its matching antigen is unknown.

CDR3 length: 14 amino acids. The germline gives CDR1 MNHEY, CDR2 SVGAGI. The V gene lost 6 bases and the J gene lost 0 bases, with 9 bases spanning the gap. The study's findings and limits: Baseline levels of clonality went above those of age-matched healthy donors and moved with circulating CD8+ T-cell counts. Clonality, elevated at ibrutinib response, dropped back toward baseline at progression.

Profiling relied on immunoSEQ multiplex PCR, and the TCRdb table lists in-frame clones only, not all of them. The sample has approximately 91,000 clones; about four fifths are singletons. V is TRBV6-5 and J is TRBJ1-3; D is undetermined. This receptor was taken from a human donor with chronic lymphocytic leukemia. Here the sequenced sample was PBMCs, taken after 12 months of ibrutinib treatment. The CDR3 coding sequence is TGTGCCAGCAGACCCGACACCTCTGGAAACACCATATATTTT. Its protein product is CASRPDTSGNTIYF.